This TCR beta chain was profiled in a study of cytotoxic CD8 clonotypes in ibrutinib-treated CLL. Study results and caveats: Clonotypes that were public were uncommon, and they contracted or stayed stable on treatment.

Here immunoSEQ multiplex PCR was the method, and the copy in TCRdb shows in-frame clones only, minus some. The sample shows under 200,000 clones, roughly 77% of them seen only once. This clone was counted between two and nine times. Its antigen is unknown. The V end lost 0 bases, the J end lost 4 bases, and 10 bases lay between the germline ends. The V gene's germline CDR1 is SGHRS and CDR2 YFSETQ. CDR3 length: 14 residues. The V call is TRBV5-1, the J call TRBJ1-2; D is uncertain. The receptor was isolated from a human donor with chronic lymphocytic leukemia. Sequencing was performed on PBMCs, taken after 12 months of ibrutinib treatment. The CDR3 is CASSLDPKSYGYTF. The CDR3, as DNA: TGCGCCAGCAGCTTGGACCCGAAATCCTATGGCTACACCTTC.